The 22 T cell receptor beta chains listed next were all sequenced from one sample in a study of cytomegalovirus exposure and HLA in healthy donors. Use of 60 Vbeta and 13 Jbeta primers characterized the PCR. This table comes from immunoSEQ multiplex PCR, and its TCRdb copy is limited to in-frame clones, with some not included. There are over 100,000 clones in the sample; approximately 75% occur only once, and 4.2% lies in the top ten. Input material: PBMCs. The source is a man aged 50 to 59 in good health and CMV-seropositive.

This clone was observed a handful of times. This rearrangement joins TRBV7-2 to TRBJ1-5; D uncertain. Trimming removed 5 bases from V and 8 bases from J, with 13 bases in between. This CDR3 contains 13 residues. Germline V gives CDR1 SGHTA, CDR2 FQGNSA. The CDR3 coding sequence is TGTGCCAGCAGCCGCACAGTGGGAGAGCCCCAGCATTTT. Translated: CASSRTVGEPQHF.

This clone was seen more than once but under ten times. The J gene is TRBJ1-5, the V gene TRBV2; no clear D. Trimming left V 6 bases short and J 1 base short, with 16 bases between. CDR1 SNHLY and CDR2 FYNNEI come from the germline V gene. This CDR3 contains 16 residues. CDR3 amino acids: CASSRLGRNSNQPQHF. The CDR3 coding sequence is TGTGCCAGCAGCCGTTTGGGCAGGAACAGCAATCAGCCCCAGCATTTT.

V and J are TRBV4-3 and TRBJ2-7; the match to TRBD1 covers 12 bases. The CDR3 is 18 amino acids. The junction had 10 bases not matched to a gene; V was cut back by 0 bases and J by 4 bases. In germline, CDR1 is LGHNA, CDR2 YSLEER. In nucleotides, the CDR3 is TGCGCCAGCAGCCAAGAGTCGGGAGCGGGACAGGGGGCTTACGAGCAGTACTTC. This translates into CASSQESGAGQGAYEQYF.

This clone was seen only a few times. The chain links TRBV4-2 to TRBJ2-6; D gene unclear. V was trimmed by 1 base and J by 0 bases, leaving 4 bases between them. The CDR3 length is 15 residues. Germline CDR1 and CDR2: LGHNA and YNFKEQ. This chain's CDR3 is CASSQGASGANVLTF. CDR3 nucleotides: TGTGCCAGCAGCCAAGGGGCCTCTGGGGCCAACGTCCTGACTTTC.

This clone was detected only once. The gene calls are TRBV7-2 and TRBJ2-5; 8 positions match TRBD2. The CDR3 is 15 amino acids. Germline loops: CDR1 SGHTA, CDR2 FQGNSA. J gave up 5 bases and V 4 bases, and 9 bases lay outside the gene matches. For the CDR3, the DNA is TGTGCCAGCAGCTCCTGGGGGACTAGAACGGAGACCCAGTACTTC. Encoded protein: CASSSWGTRTETQYF.

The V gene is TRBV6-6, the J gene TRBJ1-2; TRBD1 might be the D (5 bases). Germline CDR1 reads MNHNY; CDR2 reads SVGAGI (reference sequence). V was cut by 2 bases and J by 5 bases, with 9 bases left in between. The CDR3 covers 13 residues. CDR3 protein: CASSYATEYGYTF. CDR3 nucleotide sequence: TGTGCCAGCAGTTACGCGACAGAGTATGGCTACACCTTC.

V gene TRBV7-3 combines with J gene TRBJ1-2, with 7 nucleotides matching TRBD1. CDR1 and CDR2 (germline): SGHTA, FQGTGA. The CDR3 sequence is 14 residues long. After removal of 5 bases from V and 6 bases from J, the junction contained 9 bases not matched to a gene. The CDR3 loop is CASSPDRRANGYTF. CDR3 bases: TGTGCCAGCAGCCCGGACAGGCGGGCGAATGGCTACACCTTC.

CDR3 sequence reads: CASSYSSPDTQYF. In DNA form, the CDR3 reads TGTGCCAGCAGCTACTCTAGTCCAGATACGCAGTATTTT. The chain couples TRBV5-4 to TRBJ2-3; D remains ambiguous. The CDR3 spans 13 residues. V was pared by 3 bases and J by 4 bases, with 9 bases between. CDR1 is SGHNT and CDR2 is YYREEE in the germline V gene (reference sequence).

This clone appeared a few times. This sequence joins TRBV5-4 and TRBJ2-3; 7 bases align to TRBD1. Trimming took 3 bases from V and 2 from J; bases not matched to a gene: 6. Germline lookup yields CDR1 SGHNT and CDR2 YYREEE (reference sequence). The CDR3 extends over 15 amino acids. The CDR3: CASSWGQTYTDTQYF. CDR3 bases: TGTGCCAGCAGCTGGGGACAGACTTACACAGATACGCAGTATTTT.

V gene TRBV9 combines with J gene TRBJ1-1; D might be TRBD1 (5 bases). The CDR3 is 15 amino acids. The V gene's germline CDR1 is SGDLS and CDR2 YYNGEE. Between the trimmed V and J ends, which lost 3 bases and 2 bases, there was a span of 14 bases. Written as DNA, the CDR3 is TGTGCCAGCAGCGCTTTCGACAGTTTTAACACTGAAGCTTTCTTT. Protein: CASSAFDSFNTEAFF. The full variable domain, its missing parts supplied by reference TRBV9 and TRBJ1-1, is DSGVTQTPKHLITATGQRVTLRCSPRSGDLSVYWYQQSLDQGLQFLIQYYNGEERAKGNILERFSAQQFPDLHSELNLSSLELGDSALYFCASSAFDSFNTEAFFGQGTRLTVV.

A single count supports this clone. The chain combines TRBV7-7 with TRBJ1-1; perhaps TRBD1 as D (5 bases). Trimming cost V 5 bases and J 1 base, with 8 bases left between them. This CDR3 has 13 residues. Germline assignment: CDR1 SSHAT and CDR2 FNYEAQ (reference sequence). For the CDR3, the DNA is TGTGCCAGCAGCACACAGGAGAACACTGAAGCTTTCTTT. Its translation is CASSTQENTEAFF.

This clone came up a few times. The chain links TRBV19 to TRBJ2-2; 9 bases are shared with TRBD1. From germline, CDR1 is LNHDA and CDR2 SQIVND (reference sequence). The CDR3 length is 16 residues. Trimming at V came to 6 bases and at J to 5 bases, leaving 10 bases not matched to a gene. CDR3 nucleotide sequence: TGTGCCAGTAGCGAACAGGGGGCGATAGTAACCGGGGAGCTGTTTTTT. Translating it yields CASSEQGAIVTGELFF.

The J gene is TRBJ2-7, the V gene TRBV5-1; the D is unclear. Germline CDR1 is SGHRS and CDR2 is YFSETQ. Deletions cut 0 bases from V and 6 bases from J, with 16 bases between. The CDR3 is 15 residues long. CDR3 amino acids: CASSLGGNGPLEQYF. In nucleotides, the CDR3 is TGCGCCAGCAGCTTGGGAGGTAACGGTCCCCTCGAGCAGTACTTC.

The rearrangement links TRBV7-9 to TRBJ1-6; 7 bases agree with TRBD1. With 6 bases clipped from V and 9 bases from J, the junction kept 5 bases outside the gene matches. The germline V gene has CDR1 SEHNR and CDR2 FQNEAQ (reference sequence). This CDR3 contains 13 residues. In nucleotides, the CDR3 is TGTGCCAGCAGATCTCCAGGGGGTTCACCCCTCCACTTT. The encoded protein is CASRSPGGSPLHF.

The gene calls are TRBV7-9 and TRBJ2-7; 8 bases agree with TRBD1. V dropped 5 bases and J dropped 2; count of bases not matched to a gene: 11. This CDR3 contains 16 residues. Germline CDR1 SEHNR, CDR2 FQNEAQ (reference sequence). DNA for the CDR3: TGTGCCAGCAGCCTCTGGGGCGGGACAGGCACCTACGAGCAGTACTTC. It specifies CASSLWGGTGTYEQYF. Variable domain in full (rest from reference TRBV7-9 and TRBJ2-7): DTGVSQNPRHKITKRGQNVTFRCDPISEHNRLYWYRQTLGQGPEFLTYFQNEAQLEKSRLLSDRFSAERPKGSFSTLEIQRTEQGDSAMYLCASSLWGGTGTYEQYFGPGTRLTVT.

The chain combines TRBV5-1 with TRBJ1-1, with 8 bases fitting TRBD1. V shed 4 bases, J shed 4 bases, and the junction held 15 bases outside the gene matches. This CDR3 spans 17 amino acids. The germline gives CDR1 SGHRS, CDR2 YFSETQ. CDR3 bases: TGCGCCAGCAGCCAAAGGACCGGACAGGGTTTGGGCACTGAAGCTTTCTTT. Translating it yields CASSQRTGQGLGTEAFF.

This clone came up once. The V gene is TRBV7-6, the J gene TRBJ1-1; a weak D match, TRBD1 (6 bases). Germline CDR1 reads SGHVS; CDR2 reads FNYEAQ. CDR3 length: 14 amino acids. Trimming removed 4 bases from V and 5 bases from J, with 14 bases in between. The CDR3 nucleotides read TGTGCCAGCAGCTCGACACAGGGATGGACTGAAGCTTTCTTT. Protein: CASSSTQGWTEAFF.

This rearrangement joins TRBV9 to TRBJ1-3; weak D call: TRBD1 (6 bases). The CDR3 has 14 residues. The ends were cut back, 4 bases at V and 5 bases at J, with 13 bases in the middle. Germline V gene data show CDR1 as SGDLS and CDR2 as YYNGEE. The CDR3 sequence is CASSRRDTRNTIYF. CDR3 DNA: TGTGCCAGCAGCAGACGGGACACGAGAAACACCATATATTTT.

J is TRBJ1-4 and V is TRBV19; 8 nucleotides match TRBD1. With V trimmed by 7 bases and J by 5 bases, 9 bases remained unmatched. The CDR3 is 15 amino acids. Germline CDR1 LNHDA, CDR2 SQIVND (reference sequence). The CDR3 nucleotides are TGTGCCAGTAAGTTTTCCAGGACAGGGAATGAAAAACTGTTTTTT. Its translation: CASKFSRTGNEKLFF.

The CDR3 DNA reads as TGTGCCAGCAGCTTAAACAGGGGGACGTACGAGCAGTACTTC. It is translated as CASSLNRGTYEQYF. The chain has TRBV7-6 and TRBJ2-7; 8 bases match TRBD1. CDR1 and CDR2 from the germline V gene are SGHVS and FNYEAQ. The CDR3 is made up of 14 amino acids. V dropped 2 bases and J dropped 4; count of bases not matched to a gene: 4.

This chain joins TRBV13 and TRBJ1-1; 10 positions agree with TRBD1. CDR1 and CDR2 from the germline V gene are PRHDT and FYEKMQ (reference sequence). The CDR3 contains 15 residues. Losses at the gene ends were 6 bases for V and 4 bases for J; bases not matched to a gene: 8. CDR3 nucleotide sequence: TGTGCCAGCAGTGGACCGGGACAGGGGTTCACTGAAGCTTTCTTT. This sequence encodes CASSGPGQGFTEAFF. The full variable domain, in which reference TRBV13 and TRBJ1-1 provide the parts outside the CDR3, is AAGVIQSPRHLIKEKRETATLKCYPIPRHDTVYWYQQGPGQDPQFLISFYEKMQSDKGSIPDRFSAQQFSDYHSELNMSSLELGDSALYFCASSGPGQGFTEAFFGQGTRLTVV.

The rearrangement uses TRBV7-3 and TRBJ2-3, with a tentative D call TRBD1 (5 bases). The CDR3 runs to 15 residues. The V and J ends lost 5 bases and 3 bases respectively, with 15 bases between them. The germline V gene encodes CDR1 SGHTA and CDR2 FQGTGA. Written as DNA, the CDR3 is TGTGCCAGCAGCCCGGGTGGGGCCCGGACAGATACGCAGTATTTT. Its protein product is CASSPGGARTDTQYF.